This section outlines one T cell receptor (beta chain) sequence together with its context. Its target is unknown. The data belong to a study of shared clonotypes between healthy human individuals. Study-wide findings and caveats: The sharing of 4.5% to 6.5% of naive CD4 clonotypes was seen across a few donors. Researchers found naive subsets generally carried larger estimated richness than memory subsets.

V lost 4 bases to trimming and J lost 3 bases; unmatched junction nucleotides: 6. This CDR3 has 13 amino acids. CDR1 and CDR2 (germline): GTSNPN, SVGIG (reference sequence). Clones were read by immunoSEQ multiplex PCR, and TCRdb kept only the in-frame ones, dropping some. This sample has 550,000 to 850,000 clones, with around 72% found just once. The V gene is TRBV30, the J gene TRBJ2-7; 7 bases map to TRBD2. Sequenced material: memory CD4+ T cells sorted from blood. Subset described: CD45RA-negative fraction. This TCR came from a woman in her twenties or thirties in good health. The CDR3 DNA sequence: TGTGCCTGGAACCCCGGACTAGTCTACGAGCAGTACTTC. Translating gives CAWNPGLVYEQYF. Based on the CDR3 plus reference TRBV30 and TRBJ2-7, the full variable domain is SQTIHQWPATLVQPVGSPLSLECTVEGTSNPNLYWYRQAAGRGLQLLFYSVGIGQISSEVPQNLSASRPQDRQFILSSKKLLLSDSGFYLCAWNPGLVYEQYFGPGTRLTVT.